The T cell receptor beta chain under discussion was sequenced for a study of beta chain features in type 1 diabetes. Naive, central memory, regulatory and stem cell-like memory cells within the CD4+ compartment were sorted using CD45RO/CCR7/CD25/CD127/CD95/CD27. Expressed TCRB transcripts were sequenced, since all the RNA that had been isolated was reverse transcribed. The table came from immunoSEQ multiplex PCR; TCRdb's copy has only in-frame clones and leaves some out. The table has a few hundred thousand clones, over 9% seen once. Study-wide points: A moderate, significant TCRB CDR3 shortening appeared in type 1 diabetes across four CD4+ subsets.

V lost 3 bases, J lost 4 bases, and 7 bases lay in between. The germline CDR1 and CDR2 sequences are KGHSH and LQKENI. The CDR3 consists of 12 residues. This clone was seen a handful of times. The antigen remains undetermined. This specimen includes other DNA sequences encoding the same CDR3. The sequenced sample consisted of central memory CD4+ T cells from blood. This chain connects TRBV18 to TRBJ2-7; no definite D call. The clonotype was recovered from a man younger than 40 with type 1 diabetes. The CDR3 region has the DNA TGTGCCAGCTCACCCGACGGATACGAGCAGTACTTC. It translates to CASSPDGYEQYF.